This TCR beta chain was recovered during a study of blood T cell repertoires in COVID-19. Study-wide background: Italy, Spain and the United States were the sources of the convalescent and acute COVID-19 samples. PBMCs, B-cell-depleted T cells, or T cells provided the cDNA or gDNA that made up the material.

Residents of over 20 US areas, aged roughly 18 to 90 years, made up the participants. Exposed volunteers were people who met a COVID-19 case within 2 weeks before study entry. The data were produced by immunoSEQ multiplex PCR, yet TCRdb's version contains in-frame clones alone and is incomplete. The sample comprises 270,000 or so clones, 91% of which are singletons, and roughly 2.8% rests with the top ten. J lost 2 bases, V lost 4 bases, and 7 bases had no gene match. The CDR3 is made up of 16 amino acids. Germline V gene sequence: CDR1 MNHEY, CDR2 SMNVEV (reference sequence). Sequencing input: PBMCs or T cells enriched from blood (not recorded which). The source of this sequence is a man aged 35-49 years who had been exposed to COVID-19. J is TRBJ2-1 and V is TRBV27; 8 bases are shared with TRBD2. The CDR3 nucleotides are TGTGCCAGCAGTTCCTTCAGCGGGAGCACCTACAATGAGCAGTTCTTC. Its protein is CASSSFSGSTYNEQFF.